One T cell receptor (beta chain) is described in this entry. The antigen remains unidentified. Investigators profiled TCR beta VDJ and CDR3 from genomic DNA template. TCRdb used MiXCR to reprocess the reads, holding one entry per CDR3 protein. The sample holds roughly 130,000 distinct CDR3 sequences; 48% are singletons and the top ten take 2% to 3%. The data are from a study of CD8+CD57+ T cells in acquired aplastic anemia. In germline, CDR1 is WNHNN, CDR2 SYGVQD (reference sequence). V was clipped by 6 bases and J by 0 bases; unmatched bases: 7. CDR3 length: 16 amino acids. Study-wide results and caveats: Patients and healthy controls showed no significant CD8+ Simpson's diversity difference.

The V call is TRBV10-1, the J call TRBJ2-1, with 8 bases identical to TRBD1. Material for sequencing was sorted CD4+, CD8+, or CD8+CD57+ T cells (not recorded which) from PBMCs. The source of this sequence is a human donor in good health, serving as a control. DNA of the CDR3: TGCGCCAGCAGGGAGACGGGACAGGACTCCTACAATGAGCAGTTCTTC. Translated: CASRETGQDSYNEQFF.